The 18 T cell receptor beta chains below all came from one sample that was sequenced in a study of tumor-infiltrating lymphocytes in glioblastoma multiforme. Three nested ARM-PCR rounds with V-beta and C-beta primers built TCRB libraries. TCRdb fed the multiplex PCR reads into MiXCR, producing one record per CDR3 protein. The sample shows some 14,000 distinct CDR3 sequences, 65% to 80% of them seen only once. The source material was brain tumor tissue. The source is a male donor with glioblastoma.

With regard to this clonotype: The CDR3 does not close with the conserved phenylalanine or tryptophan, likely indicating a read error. CDR3 amino acids: CASSLLNSGSHNEQFL. The CDR3 region has the DNA TGTGCCAGCAGCTTGCTCAATAGCGGTTCTCACAATGAGCAGTTCCTC. This chain joins TRBV11-2 and TRBJ2-1; D may be TRBD2 (6 bases). The CDR3 is 16 residues long. The V gene lost 3 bases and the J gene lost 5 bases, with 17 bases spanning the gap. In germline, CDR1 is SGHAT, CDR2 FQNNGV.

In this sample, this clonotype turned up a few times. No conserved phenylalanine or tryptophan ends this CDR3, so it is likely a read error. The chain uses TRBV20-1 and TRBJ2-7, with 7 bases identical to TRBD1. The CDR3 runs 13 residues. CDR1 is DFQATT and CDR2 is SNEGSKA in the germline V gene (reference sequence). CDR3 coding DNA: TGCAGCGCTAAAGGACAGGCTGACTACGAGCAGTACCTC. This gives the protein CSAKGQADYEQYL.

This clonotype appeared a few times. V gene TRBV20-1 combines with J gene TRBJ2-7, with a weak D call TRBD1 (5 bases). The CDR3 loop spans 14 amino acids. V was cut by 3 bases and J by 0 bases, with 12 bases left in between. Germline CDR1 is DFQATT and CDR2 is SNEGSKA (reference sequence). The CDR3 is CSASGHSTSYEQYF. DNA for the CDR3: TGCAGTGCTAGCGGACACTCAACCTCCTACGAGCAGTACTTC.

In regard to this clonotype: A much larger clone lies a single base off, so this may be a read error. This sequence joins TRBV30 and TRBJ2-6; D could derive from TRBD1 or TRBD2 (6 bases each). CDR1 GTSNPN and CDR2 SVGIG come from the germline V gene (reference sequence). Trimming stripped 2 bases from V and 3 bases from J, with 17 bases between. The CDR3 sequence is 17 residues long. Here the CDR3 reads CAWSPGGKGRGANVLTF. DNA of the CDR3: TGTGCCTGGAGTCCCGGGGGCAAGGGGCGTGGGGCCAACGTCCTGACTTTC.

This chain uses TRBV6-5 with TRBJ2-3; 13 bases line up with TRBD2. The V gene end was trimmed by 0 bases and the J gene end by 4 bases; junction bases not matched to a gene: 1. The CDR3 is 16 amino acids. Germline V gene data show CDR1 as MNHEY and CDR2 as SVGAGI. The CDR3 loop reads CASSYSLAGGADTQYF. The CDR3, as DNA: TGTGCCAGCAGTTACTCACTAGCGGGAGGGGCAGATACGCAGTATTTT.

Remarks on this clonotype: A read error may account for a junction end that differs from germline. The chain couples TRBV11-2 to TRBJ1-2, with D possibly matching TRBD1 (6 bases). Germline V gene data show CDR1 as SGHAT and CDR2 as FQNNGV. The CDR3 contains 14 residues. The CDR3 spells CASTVAGGRRGYTF. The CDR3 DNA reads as TGCGCCAGCACCGTGGCGGGGGGCCGTCGTGGCTACACCTTC.

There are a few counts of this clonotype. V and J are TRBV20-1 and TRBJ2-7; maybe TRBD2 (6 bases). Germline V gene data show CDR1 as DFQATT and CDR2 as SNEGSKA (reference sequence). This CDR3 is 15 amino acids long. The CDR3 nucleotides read TGCTGCGCTATCACATTCGGGAGTACGGCCGTCGAGCAGTACTTC. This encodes CCAITFGSTAVEQYF.

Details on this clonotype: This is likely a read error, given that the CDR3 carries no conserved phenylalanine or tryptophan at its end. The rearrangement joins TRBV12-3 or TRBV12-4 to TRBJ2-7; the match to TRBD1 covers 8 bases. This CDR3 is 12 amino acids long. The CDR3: CVSSFGQGKQYL. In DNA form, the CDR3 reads TGTGTCAGCAGTTTTGGACAGGGCAAGCAGTACCTC.

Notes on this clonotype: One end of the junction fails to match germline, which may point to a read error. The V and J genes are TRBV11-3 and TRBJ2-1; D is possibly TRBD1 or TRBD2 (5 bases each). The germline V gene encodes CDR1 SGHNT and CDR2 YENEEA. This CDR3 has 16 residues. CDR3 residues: CTSSPRGTGRLNEQFF. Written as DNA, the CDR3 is TGTACCAGCAGCCCTCGAGGAACGGGACGGCTCAATGAGCAATTCTTC.

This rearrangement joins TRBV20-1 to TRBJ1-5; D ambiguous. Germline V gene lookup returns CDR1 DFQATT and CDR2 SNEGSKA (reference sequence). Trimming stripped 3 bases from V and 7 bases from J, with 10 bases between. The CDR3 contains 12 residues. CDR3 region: CSARGMKQPQHF. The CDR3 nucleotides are TGCAGTGCTAGGGGGATGAAGCAGCCCCAGCATTTT.

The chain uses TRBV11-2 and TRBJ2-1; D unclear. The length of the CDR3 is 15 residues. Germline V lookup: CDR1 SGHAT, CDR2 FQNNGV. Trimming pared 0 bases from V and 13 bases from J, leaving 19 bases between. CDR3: CASSLEVSSYCEQFF. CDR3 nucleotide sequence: TGTGCCAGCAGCTTAGAGGTTAGCTCCTACTGTGAACAGTTCTTC.

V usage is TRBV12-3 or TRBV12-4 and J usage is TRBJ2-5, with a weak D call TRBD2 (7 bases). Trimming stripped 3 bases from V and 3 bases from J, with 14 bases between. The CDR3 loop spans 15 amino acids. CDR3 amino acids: CASSFEGGPKETQYF. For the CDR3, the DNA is TGTGCCAGCAGTTTCGAGGGGGGGCCGAAAGAGACCCAGTACTTC.

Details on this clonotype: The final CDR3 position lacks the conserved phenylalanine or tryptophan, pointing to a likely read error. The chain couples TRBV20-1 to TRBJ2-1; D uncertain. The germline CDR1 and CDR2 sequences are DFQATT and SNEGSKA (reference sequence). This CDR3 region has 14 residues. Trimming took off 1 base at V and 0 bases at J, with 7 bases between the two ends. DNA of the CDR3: TGCAGTGCTAGAGTGCTTAGCTCCTACAATGAGCAGTTCCTT. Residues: CSARVLSSYNEQFL.

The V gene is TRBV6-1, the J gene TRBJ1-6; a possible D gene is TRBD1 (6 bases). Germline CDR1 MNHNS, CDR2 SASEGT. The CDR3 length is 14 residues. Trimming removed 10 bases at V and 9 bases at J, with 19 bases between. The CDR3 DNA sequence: TGTGCCACCCCGACACAGGGTGATGCTTCACCCCTCCACTTT. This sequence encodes CATPTQGDASPLHF.

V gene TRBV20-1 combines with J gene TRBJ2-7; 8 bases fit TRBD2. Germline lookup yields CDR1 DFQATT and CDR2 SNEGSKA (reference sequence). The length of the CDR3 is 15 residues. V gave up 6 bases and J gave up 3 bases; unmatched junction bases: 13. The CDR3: CSARDPSGSVYEQYF. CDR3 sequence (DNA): TGCAGTGCCAGGGACCCCAGCGGGAGTGTCTACGAGCAGTACTTC.

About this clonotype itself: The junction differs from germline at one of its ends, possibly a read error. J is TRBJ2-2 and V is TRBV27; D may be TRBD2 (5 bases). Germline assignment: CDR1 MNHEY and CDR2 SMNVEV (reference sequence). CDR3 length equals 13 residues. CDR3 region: CASSFTYTWEMSF. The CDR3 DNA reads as TGTGCCAGCAGTTTCACATATACCTGGGAGATGTCTTTT.

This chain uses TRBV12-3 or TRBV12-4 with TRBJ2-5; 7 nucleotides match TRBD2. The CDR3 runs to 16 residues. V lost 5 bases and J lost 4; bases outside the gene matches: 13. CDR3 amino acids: CASSPADRDYRETQYF. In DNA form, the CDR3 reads TGTGCCAGCAGTCCAGCTGATCGGGACTACCGAGAGACCCAGTACTTC.

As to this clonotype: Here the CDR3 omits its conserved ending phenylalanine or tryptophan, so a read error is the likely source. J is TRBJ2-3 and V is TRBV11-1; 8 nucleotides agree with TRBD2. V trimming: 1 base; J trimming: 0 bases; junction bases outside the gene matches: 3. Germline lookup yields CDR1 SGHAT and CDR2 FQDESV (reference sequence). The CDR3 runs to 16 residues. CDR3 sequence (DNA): TGTGCCAGCAGCTTAGGGCTAGCGGGTAGCACAGATACGCAGTATTCT. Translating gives CASSLGLAGSTDTQYS.